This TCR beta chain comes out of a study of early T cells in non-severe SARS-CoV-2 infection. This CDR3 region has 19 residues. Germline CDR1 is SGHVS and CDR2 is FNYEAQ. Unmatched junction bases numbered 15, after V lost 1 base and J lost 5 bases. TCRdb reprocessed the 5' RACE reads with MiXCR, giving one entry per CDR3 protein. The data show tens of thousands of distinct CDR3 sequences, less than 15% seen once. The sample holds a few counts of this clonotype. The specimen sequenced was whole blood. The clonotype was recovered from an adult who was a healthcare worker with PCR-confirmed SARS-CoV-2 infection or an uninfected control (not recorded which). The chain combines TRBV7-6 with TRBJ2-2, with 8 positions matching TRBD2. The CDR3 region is CASSLESGEVAGLTGELFF. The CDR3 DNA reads TGTGCCAGCAGCTTAGAGTCCGGGGAAGTAGCGGGATTAACCGGGGAGCTGTTTTTT.